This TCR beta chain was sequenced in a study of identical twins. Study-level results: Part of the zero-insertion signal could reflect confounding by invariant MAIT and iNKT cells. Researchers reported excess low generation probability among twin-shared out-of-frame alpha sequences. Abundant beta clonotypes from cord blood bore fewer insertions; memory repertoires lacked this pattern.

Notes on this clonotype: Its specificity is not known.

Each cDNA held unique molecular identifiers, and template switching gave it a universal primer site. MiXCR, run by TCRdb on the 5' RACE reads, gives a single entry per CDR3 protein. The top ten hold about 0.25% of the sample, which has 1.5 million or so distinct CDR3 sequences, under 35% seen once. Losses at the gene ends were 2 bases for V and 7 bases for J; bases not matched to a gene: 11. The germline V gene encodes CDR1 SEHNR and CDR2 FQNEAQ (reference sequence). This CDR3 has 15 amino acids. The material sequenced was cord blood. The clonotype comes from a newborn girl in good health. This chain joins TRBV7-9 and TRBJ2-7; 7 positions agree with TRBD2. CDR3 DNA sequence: TGTGCCAGCAGCTTAACGCTAGCGGTATACAATGAGCAGTACTTC. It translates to CASSLTLAVYNEQYF.